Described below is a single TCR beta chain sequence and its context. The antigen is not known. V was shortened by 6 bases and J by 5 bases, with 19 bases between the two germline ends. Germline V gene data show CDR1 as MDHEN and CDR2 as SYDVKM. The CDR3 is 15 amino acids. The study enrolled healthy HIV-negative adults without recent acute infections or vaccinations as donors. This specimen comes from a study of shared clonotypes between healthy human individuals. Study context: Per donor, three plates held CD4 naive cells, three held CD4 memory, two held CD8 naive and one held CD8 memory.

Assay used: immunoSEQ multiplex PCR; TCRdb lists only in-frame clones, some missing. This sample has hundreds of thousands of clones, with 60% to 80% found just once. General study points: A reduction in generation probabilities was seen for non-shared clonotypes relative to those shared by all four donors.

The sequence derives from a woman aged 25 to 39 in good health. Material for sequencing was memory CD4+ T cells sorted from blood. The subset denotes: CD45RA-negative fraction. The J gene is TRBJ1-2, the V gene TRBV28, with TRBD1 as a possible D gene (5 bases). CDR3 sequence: CASSRGRNRSYGYTF. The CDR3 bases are TGTGCCAGCAGCCGAGGACGGAACAGGTCTTATGGCTACACCTTC.